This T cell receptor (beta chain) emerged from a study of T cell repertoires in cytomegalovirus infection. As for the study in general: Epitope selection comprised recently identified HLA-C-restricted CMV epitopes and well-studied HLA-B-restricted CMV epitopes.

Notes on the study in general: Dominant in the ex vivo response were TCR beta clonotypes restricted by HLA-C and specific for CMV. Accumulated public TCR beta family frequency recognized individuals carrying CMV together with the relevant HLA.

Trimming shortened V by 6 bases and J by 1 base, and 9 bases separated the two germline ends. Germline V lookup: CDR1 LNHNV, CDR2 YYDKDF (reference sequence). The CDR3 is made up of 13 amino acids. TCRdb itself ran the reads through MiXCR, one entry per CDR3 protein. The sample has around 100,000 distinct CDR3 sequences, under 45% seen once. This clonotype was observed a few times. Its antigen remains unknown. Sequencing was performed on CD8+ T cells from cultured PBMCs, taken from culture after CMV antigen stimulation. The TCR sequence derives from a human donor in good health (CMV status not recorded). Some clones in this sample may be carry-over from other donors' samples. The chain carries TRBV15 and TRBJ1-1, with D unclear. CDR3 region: CATRAAGNTEAFF. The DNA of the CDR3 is TGTGCCACCAGGGCGGCAGGGAACACTGAAGCTTTCTTT. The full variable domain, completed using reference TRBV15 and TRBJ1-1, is DAMVIQNPRYQVTQFGKPVTLSCSQTLNHNVMYWYQQKSSQAPKLLFHYYDKDFNNEADTPDNFQSRRPNTSFCFLDIRSPGLGDTAMYLCATRAAGNTEAFFGQGTRLTVV.